The 2 T cell receptor beta chains listed next were all sequenced from one sample in a study of T-cell reconstitution after alpha-beta-depleted transplantation in children. TCRbeta library preparation incorporated unique molecular identifiers. One entry per CDR3 protein, called by TCRdb with MiXCR from the PCR reads. The sample yields some 840,000 distinct CDR3 sequences, under 20% seen once. Specimen: PBMCs, mostly from graft donor cells, collected 360 days after TCRalphabeta/CD19-depleted stem cell transplant. These receptors all stem from a male patient between 5 and 17 years old who had a stem cell transplant for acute lymphoblastic leukemia, so the T cells may come from the graft donor.

This clonotype was observed a few times. The chain has TRBV15 and TRBJ2-1; 11 bases agree with TRBD2. Germline lookup yields CDR1 LNHNV and CDR2 YYDKDF (reference sequence). With 1 base clipped from V and 4 bases from J, the junction kept 3 bases outside the gene matches. The CDR3 has 16 amino acids. The CDR3 protein is CATSRARLAGYNEQFF. The CDR3 nucleotides are TGTGCCACCAGCAGAGCGAGACTAGCGGGATACAATGAGCAGTTCTTC.

This clonotype was detected only a few times. The chain couples TRBV27 to TRBJ1-5; no reliable D call. The V end lost 2 bases, the J end lost 3 bases, and 11 bases lay between the germline ends. CDR3 length: 15 residues. Looked up from germline, CDR1 is MNHEY and CDR2 is SMNVEV (reference sequence). In DNA form, the CDR3 reads TGTGCCAGCAGTTTAGAGGGCCTCGACAATCAGCCCCAGCATTTT. This encodes CASSLEGLDNQPQHF.